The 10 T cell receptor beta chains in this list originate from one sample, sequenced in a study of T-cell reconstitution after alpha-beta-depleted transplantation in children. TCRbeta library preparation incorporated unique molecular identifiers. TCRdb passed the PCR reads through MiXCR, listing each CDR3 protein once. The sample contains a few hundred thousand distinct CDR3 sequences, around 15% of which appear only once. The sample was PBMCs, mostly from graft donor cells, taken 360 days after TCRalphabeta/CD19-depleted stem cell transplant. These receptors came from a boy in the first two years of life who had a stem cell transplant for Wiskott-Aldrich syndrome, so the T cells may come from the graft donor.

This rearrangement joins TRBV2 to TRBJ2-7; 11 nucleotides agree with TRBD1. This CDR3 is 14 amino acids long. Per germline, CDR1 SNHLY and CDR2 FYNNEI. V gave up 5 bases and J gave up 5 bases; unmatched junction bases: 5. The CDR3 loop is CASSQDRGQDEQYF. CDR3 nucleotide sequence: TGTGCCAGCAGTCAGGACAGGGGGCAAGACGAGCAGTACTTC.

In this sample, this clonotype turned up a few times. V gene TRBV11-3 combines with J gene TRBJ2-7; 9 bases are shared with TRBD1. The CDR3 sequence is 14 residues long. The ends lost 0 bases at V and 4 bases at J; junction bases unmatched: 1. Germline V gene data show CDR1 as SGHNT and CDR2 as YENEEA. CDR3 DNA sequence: TGTGCCAGCAGCTTAGAGGGGACAGGGTACGAGCAGTACTTC. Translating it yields CASSLEGTGYEQYF.

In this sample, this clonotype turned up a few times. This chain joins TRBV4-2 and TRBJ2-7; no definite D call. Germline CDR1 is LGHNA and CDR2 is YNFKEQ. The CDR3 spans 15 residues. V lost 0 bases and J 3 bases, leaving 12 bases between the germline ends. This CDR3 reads CASSQDLSDLYEQYF. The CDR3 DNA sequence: TGTGCCAGCAGCCAAGATTTAAGTGATCTCTACGAGCAGTACTTC.

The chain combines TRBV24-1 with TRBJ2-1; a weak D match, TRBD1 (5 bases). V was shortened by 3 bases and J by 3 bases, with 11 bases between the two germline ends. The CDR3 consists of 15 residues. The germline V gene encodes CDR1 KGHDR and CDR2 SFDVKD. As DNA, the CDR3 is TGTGCCACCAGTGATCCTCAGGGCTTCTACAATGAGCAGTTCTTC. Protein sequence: CATSDPQGFYNEQFF.

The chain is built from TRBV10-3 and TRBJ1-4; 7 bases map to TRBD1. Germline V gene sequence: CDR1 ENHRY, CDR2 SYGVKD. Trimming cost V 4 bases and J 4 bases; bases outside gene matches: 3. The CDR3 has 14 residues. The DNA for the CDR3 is TGTGCCATCAGTGGGGGACAGCTTAATGAAAAACTGTTTTTT. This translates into CAISGGQLNEKLFF.

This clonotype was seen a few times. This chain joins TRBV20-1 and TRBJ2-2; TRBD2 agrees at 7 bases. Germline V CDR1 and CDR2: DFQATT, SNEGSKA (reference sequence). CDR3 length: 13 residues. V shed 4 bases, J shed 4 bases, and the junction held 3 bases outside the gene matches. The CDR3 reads CSATRTSTGELFF. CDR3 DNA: TGCAGTGCTACCAGGACTAGCACCGGGGAGCTGTTTTTT.

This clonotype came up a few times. The CDR3 loop is CASSHSRDPSSGNTIYF. Here the CDR3 DNA reads TGCGCCAGCAGCCACTCCCGGGACCCTAGCTCTGGAAACACCATATATTTT. The gene calls are TRBV4-1 and TRBJ1-3, with D possibly being TRBD1 (5 bases). CDR3 length: 17 residues. The V end lost 3 bases, the J end lost 0 bases, and 15 bases lay between the germline ends. Looked up from germline, CDR1 is MGHRA and CDR2 is YSYEKL.

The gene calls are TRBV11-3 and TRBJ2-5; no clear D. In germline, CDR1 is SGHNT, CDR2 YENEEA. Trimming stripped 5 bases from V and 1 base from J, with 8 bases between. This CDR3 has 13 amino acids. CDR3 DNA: TGTGCCAGCAGCGCGTATGGCCAAGAGACCCAGTACTTC. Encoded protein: CASSAYGQETQYF.

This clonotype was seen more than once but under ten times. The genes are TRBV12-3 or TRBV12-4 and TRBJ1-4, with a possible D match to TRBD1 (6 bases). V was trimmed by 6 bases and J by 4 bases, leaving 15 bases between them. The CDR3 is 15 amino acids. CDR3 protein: CASRPTGSLNEKLFF. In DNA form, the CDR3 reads TGTGCCAGCAGGCCCACAGGGTCGCTTAATGAAAAACTGTTTTTT.

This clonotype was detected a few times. As DNA, the CDR3 is TGTGCCAGCAGCTTAGTGGCGGGAAGTACCCCTGAAGCTTTCTTT. Protein sequence: CASSLVAGSTPEAFF. J is TRBJ1-1 and V is TRBV11-2, with no clear D. The germline V gene encodes CDR1 SGHAT and CDR2 FQNNGV. Trimming removed 1 base at V and 6 bases at J, with 15 bases between. This CDR3 has 15 residues.